The rows below give T cell receptor beta chains drawn from one sample of a study of shared clonotypes between healthy human individuals. Method: immunoSEQ multiplex PCR; TCRdb's copy keeps in-frame clones and lacks some. The sample contains about 1.9 million clones, 85% to 95% of which appear only once. Sequenced sample: naive CD8+ T cells from PBMCs. The receptor source for this set is a man between 18 and 35 years old in good health. Some clones in this sample may be carry-over from other donors' samples. CDR3s include the opening cysteine and the closing phenylalanine or tryptophan. A D gene is named only where the DNA matches it firmly. The size of a clone is reported for some rows only, either as once, few or many, or as a class for expanded clones.

D gene | J gene | V gene | clone size | CDR3 protein | CDR3 DNA
- | TRBJ2-3 | TRBV27 | - | CASSPGGTRTDTQYF | TGTGCCAGCAGCCCAGGGGGGACCCGCACAGATACGCAGTATTTT
TRBD1 | TRBJ1-3 | TRBV9 | - | CASSQGGPGNTIYF | TGTGCCAGCAGCCAAGGGGGCCCTGGAAACACCATATATTTT
TRBD2 | TRBJ2-1 | TRBV5-4 | - | CASSLAVAGGPRNEQFF | TGTGCCAGCAGCTTGGCGGTAGCGGGAGGGCCTCGTAATGAGCAGTTCTTC
- | TRBJ1-1 | TRBV18 | once | CASSPGWGNTEAFF | TGTGCCAGCTCACCAGGGTGGGGGAACACTGAAGCTTTCTTT
- | TRBJ1-4 | TRBV7-8 | - | CASSFDRDEKLFF | TGTGCCAGCAGCTTTGACAGAGATGAAAAACTGTTTTTT
- | TRBJ2-1 | TRBV15 | - | CATSRPHQGRVEQFF | TGTGCCACCAGCAGGCCCCACCAGGGGCGGGTAGAGCAGTTCTTC
TRBD2 | TRBJ2-1 | TRBV28 | - | CASNPKLAGLSYNEQFF | TGTGCCAGCAACCCCAAATTAGCGGGACTCTCCTACAATGAGCAGTTCTTC
TRBD1 | TRBJ1-2 | TRBV5-1 | - | CASSPVFLQGANYGYTF | TGCGCCAGCAGCCCTGTATTCCTACAGGGGGCTAACTATGGCTACACCTTC
- | TRBJ2-2 | TRBV9 | - | CASSVEGSSGELFF | TGTGCCAGCAGCGTAGAGGGCTCGAGCGGGGAGCTGTTTTTT
- | TRBJ1-1 | TRBV9 | - | CASSVKDSRNTEAFF | TGTGCCAGCAGCGTAAAGGACAGCAGAAACACTGAAGCTTTCTTT
- | TRBJ1-2 | TRBV27 | - | CASSLSTLGGDYGYTF | TGTGCCAGCAGTTTATCAACTCTGGGGGGGGACTATGGCTACACCTTC
TRBD2 | TRBJ2-1 | TRBV6-5 | once | CASSFSGNWGEQFF | TGTGCCAGCAGTTTTAGCGGGAATTGGGGTGAGCAGTTCTTC
- | TRBJ2-3 | TRBV9 | - | CASSLSGTDTQYF | TGTGCCAGCAGCCTTAGCGGCACAGATACGCAGTATTTT
TRBD1 | TRBJ1-5 | TRBV19 | few | CATTPVDREGPQHF | TGTGCCACCACCCCCGTGGACAGGGAAGGTCCCCAGCATTTT
- | TRBJ1-1 | TRBV13 | - | CASSLFRDHTEAFF | TGTGCCAGCAGCTTATTTAGGGACCACACTGAAGCTTTCTTT
- | TRBJ1-1 | TRBV30 | - | CAWRGPTFSDTEAFF | TGTGCCTGGAGGGGACCCACGTTTAGCGACACTGAAGCTTTCTTT
- | TRBJ1-1 | TRBV6-5 | - | CASSYREGVTEAFF | TGTGCCAGCAGTTACCGAGAGGGGGTCACTGAAGCTTTCTTT
- | TRBJ2-5 | TRBV29-1 | - | CSVEKGRRETQYF | TGCAGCGTTGAAAAGGGACGAAGGGAGACCCAGTACTTC